These 21 T cell receptor beta chains were sequenced from one sample in a study of beta chain features in type 1 diabetes (dated by TCRdb to about 2018). Points the paper makes about the study in general: Type 1 diabetes patients showed a moderate but significant shortening of TCRB CDR3 length in all four CD4+ subsets.

The protocol used for the library was the immunoSEQ multiplex PCR assay. All of the isolated RNA was reverse transcribed with the High Capacity cDNA Reverse Transcription Kit, so expressed TCRB transcripts were sequenced. TCRdb provides this immuneACCESS table in a form limited to in-frame rearrangements. Some clones are lacking; in checked studies, under half of them reflect an unresolved V gene, and why the rest are absent is not known. For this sample there are roughly 330,000 clones; roughly 14% appear just once. Roughly 0.015% of the sample comes from the top ten. These TCRs' antigens remain unknown. The sequencing input was naive CD4+ T cells from blood. The label giving this sample's cell subset or site can be read as: true naive CD4+ T cells. The origin of the receptors is a woman between 18 and 29 years old with type 1 diabetes.

The gene calls are TRBV27 and TRBJ2-7; 7 bases are shared with TRBD2. CDR3 size: 18 residues. CDR1 is MNHEY, CDR2 SMNVEV, per germline (reference sequence). The V and J ends lost 0 bases and 2 bases, in that order; junction bases with no gene match: 13. DNA for the CDR3: TGTGCCAGCAGTTTATCCACCTACGGGCGGGACTACCCCTACGAGCAGTACTTC. It translates to CASSLSTYGRDYPYEQYF.

The CDR3 DNA is TGTGCCTGGAGTGGGAGCCGGACTAGCGGGAGGCCTGGGGAGCAGTACTTC. Protein: CAWSGSRTSGRPGEQYF. The chain employs TRBV30 and TRBJ2-7; 14 bases map to TRBD2. V gave up 1 base and J gave up 7 bases; unmatched junction bases: 12. Germline values: CDR1 GTSNPN, CDR2 SVGIG (reference sequence). The CDR3 runs 17 residues. Supplemented by reference TRBV30 and TRBJ2-7, the full variable domain reads SQTIHQWPATLVQPVGSPLSLECTVEGTSNPNLYWYRQAAGRGLQLLFYSVGIGQISSEVPQNLSASRPQDRQFILSSKKLLLSDSGFYLCAWSGSRTSGRPGEQYFGPGTRLTVT.

The chain employs TRBV4-1 and TRBJ1-1, with D hard to call. The ends were cut back, 4 bases at V and 1 base at J, with 7 bases in the middle. CDR1 MGHRA and CDR2 YSYEKL come from the germline V gene. This CDR3 is built from 13 residues. The CDR3 is CASSRWRNTEAFF. CDR3 sequence (DNA): TGCGCCAGCAGCCGGTGGAGGAACACTGAAGCTTTCTTT.

The genes are TRBV4-1 and TRBJ1-1; D not certain. The CDR3 length is 16 residues. V lost 1 base and J lost 1, with 13 bases in between. The germline CDR1 and CDR2 sequences are MGHRA and YSYEKL. The CDR3 DNA sequence: TGCGCCAGCAGCCAAGGCCTTGTTTCCAGGAACACTGAAGCTTTCTTT. This encodes CASSQGLVSRNTEAFF.

This rearrangement joins TRBV9 to TRBJ2-1; 10 bases line up with TRBD1. This CDR3 contains 15 residues. From germline, CDR1 is SGDLS and CDR2 YYNGEE. J gave up 6 bases and V 0 bases, and 3 bases lay outside the gene matches. CDR3 coding DNA: TGTGCCAGCAGCGTAGGGGACAGGGGCGGCAATGAGCAGTTCTTC. It is translated as CASSVGDRGGNEQFF.

The chain carries TRBV2 and TRBJ2-3; TRBD2 matches 8 bases. The J segment lost 0 bases and the V segment lost 4 bases, leaving 3 bases of the junction unmatched. Germline V gene lookup returns CDR1 SNHLY and CDR2 FYNNEI. The CDR3 has 15 amino acids. The DNA of the CDR3 is TGTGCCAGCAGTGTACTAGCGGCTAGCACAGATACGCAGTATTTT. It is translated as CASSVLAASTDTQYF.

The chain is built from TRBV9 and TRBJ2-2, with D possibly TRBD1 on 5 matching bases. Germline V gives CDR1 SGDLS, CDR2 YYNGEE. V was shortened by 3 bases and J by 2 bases, with 14 bases between the two germline ends. CDR3 size: 16 residues. CDR3 DNA: TGTGCCAGCAGCGCCCGACAGCCTTTTAACACCGGGGAGCTGTTTTTT. Translated, it gives CASSARQPFNTGELFF. Together with reference TRBV9 and TRBJ2-2, the CDR3 gives the full variable domain: DSGVTQTPKHLITATGQRVTLRCSPRSGDLSVYWYQQSLDQGLQFLIQYYNGEERAKGNILERFSAQQFPDLHSELNLSSLELGDSALYFCASSARQPFNTGELFFGEGSRLTVL.

The rearrangement uses TRBV7-2 and TRBJ1-1; TRBD1 is a possible D gene (6 bases). The germline gives CDR1 SGHTA, CDR2 FQGNSA. With 1 base removed from V and 0 bases from J, the gap between germline ends came to 15 bases. This CDR3 contains 17 residues. The CDR3 sequence: CASSLGRPTGMNTEAFF. CDR3 bases: TGTGCCAGCAGCTTAGGTAGACCGACAGGAATGAACACTGAAGCTTTCTTT. The entire variable domain, with the rest obtained from reference TRBV7-2 and TRBJ1-1, is as follows: GAGVSQSPSNKVTEKGKDVELRCDPISGHTALYWYRQSLGQGLEFLIYFQGNSAPDKSGLPSDRFSAERTGGSVSTLTIQRTQQEDSAVYLCASSLGRPTGMNTEAFFGQGTRLTVV.

Worth noting for this clone: The junction shows a germline mismatch at one end, possibly a read error. The rearrangement joins TRBV5-6 to TRBJ2-1, with D perhaps matching TRBD2 (6 bases). CDR3 length equals 10 residues. The germline V gene encodes CDR1 SGHDT and CDR2 YYEEEE. Here the CDR3 DNA reads TGTGCCAGCAGCTTATATGGGGGGATCTTC. Residues: CASSLYGGIF.

The table lists this clone with a few counts. The chain couples TRBV7-9 to TRBJ2-1; TRBD2 agrees at 7 bases. The CDR3 loop spans 14 amino acids. J was trimmed by 9 bases and V by 1 base; bases with no gene match: 6. Germline assignment: CDR1 SEHNR and CDR2 FQNEAQ (reference sequence). The CDR3 DNA reads as TGTGCCAGCAGCTTAGAGGGAGGGGAGACTGAGCAGTTCTTC. Amino acid sequence: CASSLEGGETEQFF.

This clone was seen only a few times. V usage is TRBV6-6 and J usage is TRBJ2-7; 7 nucleotides line up with TRBD1. Trimming at V came to 6 bases and at J to 3 bases, leaving 2 bases not matched to a gene. The CDR3 contains 12 residues. Germline lookup yields CDR1 MNHNY and CDR2 SVGAGI (reference sequence). CDR3 coding DNA: TGTGCCAGCAGCCGGGACAGCTACGAGCAGTACGTC. Protein: CASSRDSYEQYV.

The DNA for the CDR3 is TGTGCCACCAGGGGGGGACTAGCGGTAACTAGCACAGATACGCAGTATTTT. Translation gives CATRGGLAVTSTDTQYF. The chain employs TRBV15 and TRBJ2-3, with 11 bases fitting TRBD2. Per the germline V gene, CDR1 is LNHNV and CDR2 is YYDKDF (reference sequence). V lost 6 bases and J lost 0; bases outside the gene matches: 8. This CDR3 is built from 17 residues. Variable domain in full (rest from reference TRBV15 and TRBJ2-3): DAMVIQNPRYQVTQFGKPVTLSCSQTLNHNVMYWYQQKSSQAPKLLFHYYDKDFNNEADTPDNFQSRRPNTSFCFLDIRSPGLGDTAMYLCATRGGLAVTSTDTQYFGPGTRLTVL.

DNA of the CDR3: TGTGCCAGCAGCCCCACGGTAGAGACCCAGTACTTC. It is translated as CASSPTVETQYF. The chain has TRBV11-2 and TRBJ2-5; D remains unclear. Trimming took off 5 bases at V and 4 bases at J, with 8 bases between the two ends. CDR1 is SGHAT and CDR2 is FQNNGV in the germline V gene. This CDR3 contains 12 residues.

V gene TRBV5-1 combines with J gene TRBJ2-1; possibly TRBD2 for D (7 bases). In germline, CDR1 is SGHRS, CDR2 YFSETQ. This CDR3 region has 16 residues. V dropped 5 bases and J dropped 4 bases, with 19 bases sitting between them. CDR3 DNA sequence: TGCGCCAGCAGACCTGGCGGGGAGGGGGTATACAATGAGCAGTTCTTC. Its protein product is CASRPGGEGVYNEQFF.

The rearrangement uses TRBV2 and TRBJ2-1; 8 nucleotides line up with TRBD2. Germline values: CDR1 SNHLY, CDR2 FYNNEI. Trimming at V came to 4 bases and at J to 3 bases, leaving 2 bases not matched to a gene. This CDR3 has 14 amino acids. CDR3 DNA: TGTGCCAGCAGTGCGAGCGGGGGCTACAATGAGCAGTTCTTC. Its translation is CASSASGGYNEQFF.

There are a few counts of this clone. The genes are TRBV9 and TRBJ2-1; 9 bases map to TRBD2. The V gene end was trimmed by 1 base and the J gene end by 7 bases; junction bases not matched to a gene: 12. CDR3 size: 17 residues. Looked up from germline, CDR1 is SGDLS and CDR2 is YYNGEE. The CDR3 loop is CASSVSAGGSPGNEQFF. In nucleotides, the CDR3 is TGTGCCAGCAGCGTATCGGCGGGGGGGTCCCCGGGGAATGAGCAGTTCTTC.

J is TRBJ1-2 and V is TRBV30; perhaps TRBD1 as D (5 bases). V gave up 3 bases and J gave up 2 bases, with 13 bases separating them. The germline V gene encodes CDR1 GTSNPN and CDR2 SVGIG (reference sequence). The CDR3 extends over 14 amino acids. In nucleotides, the CDR3 is TGTGCCTGGAGCTTGGGACTGCCAAACTATGGCTACACCTTC. It encodes CAWSLGLPNYGYTF.

Turning to this clone: The sample has other DNA sequences that encode this CDR3 too. The gene calls are TRBV5-1 and TRBJ1-1; TRBD1 aligns across 7 bases. CDR1 and CDR2 from the germline V gene are SGHRS and YFSETQ. The CDR3 runs 13 residues. J lost 4 bases, V lost 4 bases, and 4 bases had no gene match. As DNA, the CDR3 is TGCGCCAGCAGCCTTGACAGGGCCACTGAAGCTTTCTTT. Translating it yields CASSLDRATEAFF. The variable domain in full, completed from reference TRBV5-1 and TRBJ1-1, reads KAGVTQTPRYLIKTRGQQVTLSCSPISGHRSVSWYQQTPGQGLQFLFEYFSETQRNKGNFPGRFSGRQFSNSRSEMNVSTLELGDSALYLCASSLDRATEAFFGQGTRLTVV.

This clone has just a few counts. The V gene is TRBV5-1, the J gene TRBJ2-2, with TRBD2 matching over 12 bases. From germline, CDR1 is SGHRS and CDR2 YFSETQ. The CDR3 has 15 residues. The junction had 4 bases not matched to a gene; V was cut back by 4 bases and J by 6 bases. CDR3 DNA sequence: TGCGCCAGCAGCAGGGGGACTAGCGGGCCCGGGGAGCTGTTTTTT. Residues: CASSRGTSGPGELFF.

CDR3 amino acids: CASQTSTDTQYF. CDR3 nucleotide sequence: TGTGCCAGCCAGACTAGCACAGATACGCAGTATTTT. The genes are TRBV6-5 and TRBJ2-3; D call uncertain. CDR3 size: 12 residues. Trimming took 8 bases from V and 0 from J, leaving 6 bases between them. The V gene's germline CDR1 is MNHEY and CDR2 SVGAGI.

This clone was detected only a few times. The chain couples TRBV19 to TRBJ2-7; 7 bases match TRBD2. Looked up from germline, CDR1 is LNHDA and CDR2 is SQIVND (reference sequence). Unmatched junction bases numbered 7, after V lost 7 bases and J lost 1 base. The CDR3 consists of 14 residues. The CDR3 here is CASNGGGPSYEQYF. As DNA, the CDR3 is TGTGCCAGTAATGGGGGAGGGCCATCCTACGAGCAGTACTTC.